The clone carrying this TCR beta chain was detected a few times. Its specificity is not known. MiXCR, run by TCRdb on the 5' RACE reads, gives a single entry per CDR3 protein. The data hold a few thousand distinct CDR3 sequences, with 55% to 75% observed a single time. Tregs were sorted as CD4+CD25+CD127-/low cells. The V and J ends lost 6 bases and 6 bases, in that order; junction bases with no gene match: 8. This CDR3 has 14 residues. Findings of the study overall: Tumor-infiltrating Treg TCR alpha and beta sequences overlapped most with tumor naive CD4+ T cells, then blood naive.

The chain employs TRBV12-3 or TRBV12-4 and TRBJ2-1; the match to TRBD1 covers 7 bases. The sequence was collected from a female donor with breast cancer. The source material was Tregs sorted from blood. Here the CDR3 reads CASRLGTVRNEQFF. Written as DNA, the CDR3 is TGTGCCAGCAGACTCGGGACAGTACGCAATGAGCAGTTCTTC.